The source of this TCR beta chain is a study of blood T cell repertoires in COVID-19 (dated by TCRdb to 2018 to 2020). As for the study more broadly: Samples from collaborators originated in the United States, Italy and Spain and spanned both the acute and convalescent phases of COVID-19. Samples were obtained from the ongoing ImmuneRACE study (first 160 participants) and from 1,000 to 1,500 subjects provided by 6 global collaborators. HLA class I and class II types, where available, came from metadata supplied by the sample provider rather than from assay-based typing. The prospective study material was composed of cDNA or gDNA derived from T cells, B-cell-depleted T cells, or PBMCs. A freely available public database, intended as a resource for researchers studying the immune response to SARS-CoV-2, is where the repertoires were released. Subjects who had been exposed to COVID-19, were actively infected with it, or had recovered from it provided the deeply sampled blood TCRbeta repertoires that made up the dataset. Sample metadata almost always included a de-identified subject ID, COVID-19 status, age in years and sex.

Overall results and qualifications from the work: The quantity of clinical and demographic metadata differed by source and by participant and was supplied without curation.

TCRbeta CDR3 regions were amplified from genomic DNA by means of the immunoSEQ Assay, a bias-controlled multiplex PCR. On the authors' methods: The number of nucleated cells in each sample was estimated by amplification of reference gene primers within the assay. To quantify the absolute abundance of each unique TCRbeta CDR3 rearrangement, sequence reads were collapsed and filtered. Productive Simpson clonality was computed per sample as the square root of Simpson's diversity index over productive rearrangements. Sourced from immuneACCESS, this table was stored by TCRdb with only in-frame sequences that have V and J called. A share of the clones is absent; for the studies checked, an unresolved V gene accounts for under half, and the remainder has no known explanation. That table is the source of V, J and clone size, and D and trimming were worked out from the DNA. The sample data list roughly 100,000 clones, and 88% of these were observed just once. The ten largest account for less than 4.5% of the sample.

Regarding this clone: Its antigen remains unidentified. No clone much larger than this one lies a single base away; base qualities are absent.

Each collaborating institution followed its own protocols to collect whole blood in K2EDTA tubes. For TCRbeta analysis, collaborator samples were shipped as frozen whole blood, as isolated PBMCs, or as DNA extracted from either sample type. The CDR3, from cysteine to phenylalanine, totals 14 residues. Only CDR3 DNA remains: 42 bases, in frame from the first base. Here V drops 3 bases and J drops 6 bases, and the junction holds 7 bases not matched to any gene. From the germline V gene, CDR1 is SGHTA and CDR2 is FQGTGA. The origin of this receptor is a human donor in a cohort sampled during active COVID-19. The rearrangement combines TRBV7-3 with TRBJ2-7, with 8 central nucleotides matching TRBD1. The material sequenced was peripheral blood. The CDR3 protein sequence reads: CASSLNRGVSEQYF. The DNA sequence is given as TGTGCCAGCAGCTTGAACAGGGGGGTATCCGAGCAGTACTTC.